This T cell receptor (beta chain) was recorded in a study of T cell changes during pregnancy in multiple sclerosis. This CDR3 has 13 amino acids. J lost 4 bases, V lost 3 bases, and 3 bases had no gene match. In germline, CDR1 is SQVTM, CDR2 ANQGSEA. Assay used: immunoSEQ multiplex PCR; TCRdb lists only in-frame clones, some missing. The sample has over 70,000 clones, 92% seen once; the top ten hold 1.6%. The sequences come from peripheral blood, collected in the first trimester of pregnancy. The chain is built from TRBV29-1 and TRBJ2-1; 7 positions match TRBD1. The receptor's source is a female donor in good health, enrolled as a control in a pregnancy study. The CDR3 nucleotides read TGCAGCGTTGAGGCAGGGGGATACAATGAGCAGTTCTTC. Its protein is CSVEAGGYNEQFF.